This TCR beta chain appears in the sequencing data of a study of shared clonotypes between healthy human individuals. This clone was detected only once. Clones were sequenced by immunoSEQ multiplex PCR, and TCRdb holds only the in-frame ones, with some missing. The sample has a few million clones, over 85% seen once. Germline V lookup: CDR1 SQVTM, CDR2 ANQGSEA. The CDR3 extends over 15 amino acids. V lost 0 bases and J 2 bases, leaving 11 bases between the germline ends. V is TRBV29-1 and J is TRBJ2-4; D possibly corresponds to TRBD1 (6 bases). Source material: naive CD4+ T cells from PBMCs. Regarding subset: CD45RA+ positively selected. The clonotype originates from a man aged 18 to 30 in good health. Some clones in this sample may be carry-over from other donors' samples. The CDR3 sequence is CSVEEGALTKNIQYF. The CDR3 nucleotides are TGCAGCGTTGAAGAGGGGGCTTTGACCAAAAACATTCAGTACTTC. The full variable domain, its missing parts supplied by reference TRBV29-1 and TRBJ2-4, is SAVISQKPSRDICQRGTSLTIQCQVDSQVTMMFWYRQQPGQSLTLIATANQGSEATYESGFVIDKFPISRPNLTFSTLTVSNMSPEDSSIYLCSVEEGALTKNIQYFGAGTRLSVL.